The rows below give T cell receptor beta chains drawn from one sample of a study of T cell responses to AZD1222 COVID-19 vaccine. The table came from immunoSEQ multiplex PCR; TCRdb's copy has only in-frame clones and leaves some out. The data show about 110,000 clones, 85% to 90% seen once. Sequencing used peripheral blood, obtained 28 days after the second AZD1222 dose. Receptors originate from an adult who received the AZD1222 COVID-19 vaccine. The CDR3 runs from the conserved cysteine through the conserved F or W. The D gene is left open where the match is weak. Some rows mark clone size as missing; the rest say once, few, many or name a class of expanded clone.

J: TRBJ2-2; V: TRBV2; size: NA; D: NA; DNA: TGTGCCAGCAGGGGAACTCTAAGGACTACCGGGGAGCTGTTTTTT; CDR3: CASRGTLRTTGELFF
J: TRBJ1-2; V: TRBV24-1; size: few; D: NA; DNA: TGTGCCACCAGTGGGTACTATCCCCGCGCGGGAAAGCGTGGCTACACCTTC; CDR3: CATSGYYPRAGKRGYTF
J: TRBJ1-1; V: TRBV11-2; size: few; D: NA; DNA: TGTGCCAGCAGCCCTCGACCCCAAGCTAACACTGAAGCTTTCTTT; CDR3: CASSPRPQANTEAFF
J: TRBJ1-5; V: TRBV19; size: NA; D: NA; DNA: TGTGCCAGTAGTATAACCAGAGGGGGGGGTACCAATCAGCCCCAGCATTTT; CDR3: CASSITRGGGTNQPQHF
J: TRBJ2-5; V: TRBV13; size: few; D: NA; DNA: TGTGCCAGCAGCTTAAGCTTGGGGGGCGCTGAGACCCAGTACTTC; CDR3: CASSLSLGGAETQYF
J: TRBJ2-7; V: TRBV2; size: NA; D: TRBD2; DNA: TGTGCCAGCAGGGAGACTAGCGGGAGGCCCAACGAGCAGTACTTC; CDR3: CASRETSGRPNEQYF
J: TRBJ1-1; V: TRBV7-8; size: NA; D: NA; DNA: TGTGCCAGCAGCTTAATTCGGGGTGAAGCTTTCTTT; CDR3: CASSLIRGEAFF
J: TRBJ1-6; V: TRBV11-3; size: NA; D: NA; DNA: TGTGCCAGCAGCAGAGAGGTGGGGAGCTCCTATAATTCACCCCTCCACTTT; CDR3: CASSREVGSSYNSPLHF
J: TRBJ2-1; V: TRBV27; size: NA; D: NA; DNA: TGTGCCAGCAGTCTTCTCTCGGGACTGCTATACAATGAGCAGTTCTTC; CDR3: CASSLLSGLLYNEQFF
J: TRBJ2-5; V: TRBV20-1; size: NA; D: TRBD2; DNA: TGCAGTGCTAGTGCTAGCGGGGGGCAAGAGACCCAGTACTTC; CDR3: CSASASGGQETQYF
J: TRBJ1-2; V: TRBV25-1; size: NA; D: NA; DNA: TGTGCCAGCACACAGGGATATGGCTACACCTTC; CDR3: CASTQGYGYTF
J: TRBJ1-5; V: TRBV30; size: once; D: NA; DNA: TGTGCCTGGAGTGTACGAGGAGTTAGCAATCAGCCCCAGCATTTT; CDR3: CAWSVRGVSNQPQHF
J: TRBJ2-1; V: TRBV18; size: NA; D: NA; DNA: TGTGCCAGCTCACCACCGACCGGGAGAGGGTCTTACAATGAGCAGTTCTTC; CDR3: CASSPPTGRGSYNEQFF
J: TRBJ1-1; V: TRBV7-9; size: NA; D: NA; DNA: TGTGCCATAGAATGGAGGGGGAACACTGAAGCTTTCTTT; CDR3: CAIEWRGNTEAFF
J: TRBJ1-6; V: TRBV28; size: NA; D: NA; DNA: TGTGCCAGCAGTTTATCTATTATCCGGTCACCCCTCCACTTT; CDR3: CASSLSIIRSPLHF
J: TRBJ1-3; V: TRBV18; size: NA; D: TRBD1; DNA: TGTGCCAGCTCACCCAACGGGGACAGTAGAAACACCATATATTTT; CDR3: CASSPNGDSRNTIYF
J: TRBJ1-2; V: TRBV12-5; size: NA; D: NA; DNA: TGTGCTAGTGGTCCCCCGAGTCGGGACTATGGCTACACCTTC; CDR3: CASGPPSRDYGYTF
J: TRBJ1-1; V: TRBV6-1; size: NA; D: NA; DNA: TGTGCCAGCAGTGACAGACAGAAAGGTACTGAAGCTTTCTTT; CDR3: CASSDRQKGTEAFF
J: TRBJ2-3; V: TRBV4-1; size: NA; D: TRBD2; DNA: TGCGCCAGCAGCCAAGATCCGGGACTAGCGGGGGGGCCAGATACGCAGTATTTT; CDR3: CASSQDPGLAGGPDTQYF
J: TRBJ2-2; V: TRBV11-2; size: NA; D: TRBD1; DNA: TGTGCCAGCAGCTGGACAGGGGCCGGGGAGCTGTTTTTT; CDR3: CASSWTGAGELFF
J: TRBJ2-3; V: TRBV29-1; size: NA; D: TRBD2; DNA: TGCAGCGTTGAAATCCCTAGCGGGAGTGATACGCAGTATTTT; CDR3: CSVEIPSGSDTQYF
J: TRBJ1-5; V: TRBV30; size: NA; D: NA; DNA: TGTGCCTGGAGTGTTAAAGGGAATCAGCCCCAGCATTTT; CDR3: CAWSVKGNQPQHF
J: TRBJ2-3; V: TRBV28; size: NA; D: TRBD2; DNA: TGTGCCAGCAGCCCTCGACTGGGGAGGGAGATAGATACGCAGTATTTT; CDR3: CASSPRLGREIDTQYF
J: TRBJ1-4; V: TRBV7-9; size: many; D: NA; DNA: TGTGCCACTCAGGATGCAACTAATGAAAAACTGTTTTTT; CDR3: CATQDATNEKLFF
J: TRBJ2-1; V: TRBV5-1; size: NA; D: NA; DNA: TGCGCCAGCAGCTTGGCCCGTATAGGTCAGGATCGGGGTAATGAGCAGTTCTTC; CDR3: CASSLARIGQDRGNEQFF
J: TRBJ2-1; V: TRBV30; size: NA; D: TRBD2; DNA: TGTGCCTGCTACTCGGGAGGAAATGAGCAGTTCTTC; CDR3: CACYSGGNEQFF
J: TRBJ1-2; V: TRBV28; size: NA; D: NA; DNA: TGCTCCTCCGGCAGCGGTTATGGCTACACCTTC; CDR3: CSSGSGYGYTF
J: TRBJ1-2; V: TRBV6-1; size: NA; D: NA; DNA: TGTGCCAGCAGTGAAGGCCCGGGGGGAGGGACTAGGGGTGGCTACACCTTC; CDR3: CASSEGPGGGTRGGYTF
J: TRBJ1-4; V: TRBV2; size: NA; D: NA; DNA: TGTGCCAGCAGTGAAGGGCGGGTAACTAATGAAAAACTGTTTTTT; CDR3: CASSEGRVTNEKLFF
J: TRBJ1-2; V: TRBV23-1; size: NA; D: NA; DNA: TGCGCCAGCAGTCCCTGGACCACTAACTATGGCTACACCTTC; CDR3: CASSPWTTNYGYTF
J: TRBJ2-1; V: TRBV24-1; size: once; D: NA; DNA: TGTGCCACCAGTGATTTGGATTGGTTCTTC; CDR3: CATSDLDWFF
J: TRBJ1-2; V: TRBV11-1; size: once; D: NA; DNA: TGTGCCAGCAGCCACTTGGCCGCTAAACCTGGCTACACCTTC; CDR3: CASSHLAAKPGYTF
J: TRBJ2-1; V: TRBV29-1; size: NA; D: TRBD2; DNA: TGCAGCGGTGTAACTAGCGGGAGGGTCTCCTACAATGAGCAGTTCTTC; CDR3: CSGVTSGRVSYNEQFF
J: TRBJ2-3; V: TRBV5-1; size: NA; D: TRBD2; DNA: TGCGCCAGCAGCTTTGGACTAGCGGGACCTAGCACAGATACGCAGTATTTT; CDR3: CASSFGLAGPSTDTQYF